This TCR beta chain was sequenced in a study of tumor-infiltrating lymphocytes in localized non-small cell lung cancer. Background on the study: Several tumor histologies, both smoking statuses, and some post-neoadjuvant chemotherapy samples were included. Resected tumor was paired with non-adjacent uninvolved lung from the same patient. Regarding the study as a whole: Available tissue quantity limited TCR sequencing to a patient subset. No T-cell fraction difference was seen between IM1 and IM2 tumors.

A word on this clone: Its target is not known.

With 2 bases removed from V and 5 bases from J, the gap between germline ends came to 2 bases. The CDR3 sequence is 11 residues long. Per germline, CDR1 MNHEY and CDR2 SVGAGI. Profiling relied on immunoSEQ multiplex PCR, and the TCRdb table lists in-frame clones only, not all of them. Of about 9,900 clones in the sample, 60% to 80% were seen once. The receptor comes from a human donor with non-small cell lung cancer. The V gene is TRBV6-5, the J gene TRBJ2-3; D is unclear. Material: lung tumor tissue. For the CDR3, the DNA is TGTGCCAGCAGTTACGGAGATACGCAGTATTTT. This encodes CASSYGDTQYF.